Below, 8 T cell receptor beta chains from the same sample are listed, as sequenced in a study of regulatory T cells in long-lasting Graves disease. According to the study, TCR beta libraries were built with iRepertoire HTBI primers and CDR3-region Arm-PCR. From the multiplex PCR reads, TCRdb called clonotypes with MiXCR, one entry per CDR3 protein. The repertoire has 350,000 to 450,000 distinct CDR3 sequences, more than 12% of them found once; the top ten carry around 15%. The time point was: newly diagnosed GD, antithyroid drugs for less than 3 months. Making the TCR library involved RNA that had been extracted from PBMCs. These data are also associated with another study on T cells in Graves' hyperthyroidism and ophthalmopathy.

The sequencing used peripheral blood mononuclear cells (PBMCs), collected at new diagnosis, from a patient treated with antithyroid drugs. Every receptor here comes from a woman in her twenties or thirties with Graves disease.

A few counts support this clonotype. This chain links TRBV30 with TRBJ1-1; 7 nucleotides align to TRBD1. J lost 6 bases, V lost 6 bases, and 4 bases had no gene match. The length of the CDR3 is 11 residues. Germline-derived CDR1 and CDR2 are GTSNPN and SVGIG (reference sequence). CDR3 in DNA: TGTGCCTGTAACAGGGGCGCTGAAGCTTTCTTT. Encoded protein: CACNRGAEAFF.

This clonotype was seen a few times. The chain has TRBV9 and TRBJ1-1, with D tentatively TRBD1 (5 bases). The V end lost 3 bases, the J end lost 0 bases, and 9 bases lay between the germline ends. This CDR3 region has 14 residues. CDR1 and CDR2 (germline): SGDLS, YYNGEE. This CDR3 is CASSARGMNTEAFF. CDR3 coding DNA: TGTGCCAGCAGCGCCCGGGGGATGAACACTGAAGCTTTCTTT.

This clonotype showed up many times. J is TRBJ2-2 and V is TRBV6-2 or TRBV6-3; no firm D call. This CDR3 has 13 residues. V was trimmed by 5 bases and J by 6 bases, leaving 10 bases between them. CDR1 is MNHEY and CDR2 is SVGEGT in the germline V gene. The CDR3 DNA sequence: TGTGCCAGCAGTGACCTGAGGTCCGGGGAGCTGTTTTTT. Amino acids: CASSDLRSGELFF.

In its sample, this clonotype was seen many times. V and J are TRBV13 and TRBJ2-3; 7 bases align to TRBD2. Germline-derived CDR1 and CDR2 are PRHDT and FYEKMQ (reference sequence). The CDR3 runs to 16 residues. V trimming: 2 bases; J trimming: 0 bases; junction bases outside the gene matches: 5. CDR3: CASSLRAGSSTDTQYF. The CDR3 DNA follows: TGTGCCAGCAGCTTACGAGCGGGGTCTAGCACAGATACGCAGTATTTT.

This clonotype was seen many times. V usage is TRBV2 and J usage is TRBJ2-7; no clear D. V dropped 2 bases and J dropped 3 bases, with 8 bases sitting between them. CDR1 and CDR2 from the germline V gene are SNHLY and FYNNEI. The CDR3 is 13 residues long. CDR3 sequence (DNA): TGTGCCAGCAGTGAACAGGTGAACTACGAGCAGTACTTC. Translation gives CASSEQVNYEQYF.

Many counts were recorded for this clonotype. The chain carries TRBV27 and TRBJ2-1, with D uncertain. This CDR3 is built from 14 residues. The germline V gene encodes CDR1 MNHEY and CDR2 SMNVEV (reference sequence). V was pared by 0 bases and J by 10 bases, with 13 bases between. DNA of the CDR3: TGTGCCAGCAGTTTATCGGTAGGTTCGGAGGAGCAGTTCTTC. Its protein product is CASSLSVGSEEQFF.

The chain links TRBV18 to TRBJ1-2; TRBD1 matches at 11 bases. Germline CDR1 reads KGHSH; CDR2 reads LQKENI. The CDR3 has 18 amino acids. V was clipped by 4 bases and J by 4 bases; unmatched bases: 14. In DNA, the CDR3 is TGTGCCAGCTCACGGAACGAATTGGGACAGGGGGGAATCTATGGCTACACCTTC. Its protein product is CASSRNELGQGGIYGYTF.

The rearrangement links TRBV20-1 to TRBJ2-5; 9 bases are a match to TRBD2. The ends lost 0 bases at V and 2 bases at J; junction bases unmatched: 7. The CDR3 has 16 residues. Germline-derived CDR1 and CDR2 are DFQATT and SNEGSKA (reference sequence). CDR3 coding DNA: TGCAGTGCTAGAGATCAGGCTAGCGGGGATCAAGAGACCCAGTACTTC. This sequence encodes CSARDQASGDQETQYF.